The 13 T cell receptor beta chains given below trace back to one sample, sequenced in a study of blood T cell repertoires in COVID-19. This table comes from immunoSEQ multiplex PCR, and its TCRdb copy is limited to in-frame clones, with some not included. The repertoire includes about 270,000 clones, under 90% of them detected once, and around 3.2% sits in the top ten. The sequencing sample was made of peripheral blood. The receptors were gathered from a woman in her sixties or seventies with active or convalescent COVID-19.

V and J are TRBV5-4 and TRBJ2-3; 10 positions match TRBD2. The CDR3 extends over 14 amino acids. Germline V gene sequence: CDR1 SGHNT, CDR2 YYREEE (reference sequence). V was clipped by 4 bases and J by 7 bases; unmatched bases: 6. The DNA of the CDR3 is TGTGCCAGCAGCACCTTAGCGGGGGGAAATACGCAGTATTTT. Translating it yields CASSTLAGGNTQYF.

This clone has a handful of counts. The chain carries TRBV10-3 and TRBJ2-7; possible D gene TRBD1, 6 bases. The CDR3 covers 12 residues. V dropped 10 bases and J dropped 3 bases, with 13 bases sitting between them. Germline V gene lookup returns CDR1 ENHRY and CDR2 SYGVKD. CDR3 amino acids: CATGTSLYEQYF. The DNA of the CDR3 is TGTGCCACCGGGACAAGCCTCTACGAGCAGTACTTC.

This chain joins TRBV5-1 and TRBJ1-2, with 8 nucleotides matching TRBD1. The CDR3 covers 15 residues. With 4 bases clipped from V and 4 bases from J, the junction kept 9 bases outside the gene matches. Germline CDR1 SGHRS, CDR2 YFSETQ. DNA of the CDR3: TGCGCCAGCAGCCCCGGACAGGGCATCGTCTATGGCTACACCTTC. Amino acids: CASSPGQGIVYGYTF. Full variable domain (missing parts from reference TRBV5-1 and TRBJ1-2): KAGVTQTPRYLIKTRGQQVTLSCSPISGHRSVSWYQQTPGQGLQFLFEYFSETQRNKGNFPGRFSGRQFSNSRSEMNVSTLELGDSALYLCASSPGQGIVYGYTFGSGTRLTVV.

Remarks on this clone: At one end, the junction sequence differs from germline, possibly due to a read error. Different DNA sequences within this sample yield the same CDR3. The chain carries TRBV7-2 and TRBJ1-2; 8 nucleotides align to TRBD1. The CDR3 loop spans 15 amino acids. CDR1 and CDR2 (germline): SGHTA, FQGNSA. The CDR3: CASSPRTGRYYGYTF. CDR3 DNA sequence: TGTGCCAGCAGCCCCCGGACAGGGAGGTACTATGGCTATACCTTC.

This clone occurred many times. The chain links TRBV2 to TRBJ1-3, with no clear D. The CDR3 runs to 15 residues. V was trimmed by 8 bases and J by 0 bases, leaving 14 bases between them. Looked up from germline, CDR1 is SNHLY and CDR2 is FYNNEI. The CDR3 loop reads CASGVDPSSGNTIYF. CDR3 sequence (DNA): TGTGCCAGCGGAGTTGATCCGAGCTCTGGAAACACCATATATTTT.

The chain couples TRBV7-3 to TRBJ2-2; D unresolved. CDR1 and CDR2 (germline): SGHTA, FQGTGA. Deletions cut 2 bases from V and 1 base from J, with 5 bases between. The CDR3 sequence is 14 residues long. CDR3 region: CASSLAKNTGELFF. The CDR3 nucleotides are TGTGCCAGCAGCTTAGCTAAGAACACCGGGGAGCTGTTTTTT.

For this clone: A read error may produce the germline difference seen at one junction end. The chain is built from TRBV7-3 and TRBJ2-7, with D hard to call. The CDR3 contains 11 residues. Germline values: CDR1 SGHTA, CDR2 FQGTGA. This chain's CDR3 is CASSDSHEQYF. The CDR3 nucleotides are TGTGCCAGCAGCGACTCCCACGAGCAGTACTTC. Drawing the rest from reference TRBV7-3 and TRBJ2-7, the complete variable domain is GAGVSQTPSNKVTEKGKYVELRCDPISGHTALYWYRQSLGQGPEFLIYFQGTGAADDSGLPNDRFFAVRPEGSVSTLKIQRTERGDSAVYLCASSDSHEQYFGPGTRLTVT.

The rearrangement joins TRBV28 to TRBJ1-5; D is perhaps TRBD1 (5 bases). Germline loops: CDR1 MDHEN, CDR2 SYDVKM. The CDR3 is made up of 17 amino acids. V lost 7 bases, J lost 4 bases, and 23 bases lay in between. CDR3 residues: CASTGTGWDSRNQPQHF. The CDR3 nucleotides are TGTGCCAGCACCGGAACAGGTTGGGACTCCAGAAATCAGCCCCAGCATTTT.

The chain joins TRBV7-9 to TRBJ1-2; D remains ambiguous. Germline assignment: CDR1 SEHNR and CDR2 FQNEAQ (reference sequence). The CDR3 length is 13 residues. Trimming removed 3 bases at V and 6 bases at J, with 11 bases between. The CDR3 sequence is CASSFGEADGYTF. The CDR3 region has the DNA TGTGCCAGCAGCTTTGGTGAAGCGGATGGCTACACCTTC.

This chain links TRBV2 with TRBJ2-1, with TRBD2 matching 11 bases. The CDR3 spans 14 residues. Trimming at V came to 7 bases and at J to 6 bases, leaving 5 bases not matched to a gene. Looked up from germline, CDR1 is SNHLY and CDR2 is FYNNEI. CDR3 coding DNA: TGTGCCAGCACTTTGACTAGCGGGGCCAATGAGCAGTTCTTC. This sequence encodes CASTLTSGANEQFF.

This rearrangement joins TRBV29-1 to TRBJ2-1; the match to TRBD2 covers 11 bases. Germline V gene sequence: CDR1 SQVTM, CDR2 ANQGSEA. This CDR3 is built from 16 residues. The V gene end was trimmed by 3 bases and the J gene end by 3 bases; junction bases not matched to a gene: 7. The CDR3 loop is CSVDGIAGGFYNEQFF. DNA for the CDR3: TGCAGCGTTGATGGGATAGCGGGGGGGTTCTACAATGAGCAGTTCTTC.

The chain employs TRBV29-1 and TRBJ1-2; 8 positions match TRBD1. Trimming removed 7 bases from V and 5 bases from J; junction bases left unmatched: 12. Germline V gene sequence: CDR1 SQVTM, CDR2 ANQGSEA. The CDR3 is made up of 14 amino acids. The CDR3 DNA reads TGCAGCGCCAAACCTCGGACAGGGCGTTATGGCTACACCTTC. Its protein product is CSAKPRTGRYGYTF.

The chain has TRBV24-1 and TRBJ2-3; 8 bases match TRBD2. J gave up 1 base and V 3 bases, and 2 bases lay outside the gene matches. The CDR3 is 15 residues long. Germline CDR1 reads KGHDR; CDR2 reads SFDVKD. As DNA, the CDR3 is TGTGCCACCAGTGATCCAGCGGGGGGCACAGATACGCAGTATTTT. Translated, it gives CATSDPAGGTDTQYF.